Listed below are T cell receptor beta chains from one sample, sequenced in a study of T-cell memory formation after mild COVID-19. One entry per CDR3 protein, called by TCRdb with MiXCR from the 5' RACE reads. This table has about 470,000 distinct CDR3 sequences, 20% to 30% appearing once. The sequenced sample consisted of PBMCs or a T cell subset sorted from them (not recorded which). The origin of the receptors is an adult woman who had mild COVID-19 (a few samples of this study predate the infection). Cell type and time point are not known. Each CDR3 is given with its conserved first and last residue. D genes are given only for firm matches. A row's size may be missing; if present it is once, few, many or a size class.

NA,TRBJ1-2,TRBV5-1,few,CASSLAGQTNGYTF,TGCGCCAGCAGCTTGGCAGGACAGACCAACGGCTACACCTTC
NA,TRBJ1-6,TRBV7-8,NA,CASSLGGQGESPLHF,TGTGCCAGCAGCTTAGGCGGGCAGGGTGAATCACCCCTCCACTTT
NA,TRBJ1-1,TRBV7-2,few,CASSLPPGHTEAFF,TGTGCCAGCAGCCTGCCCCCGGGCCACACTGAAGCTTTCTTT
TRBD1,TRBJ2-1,TRBV7-2,NA,CASSFGQGPYNEQFF,TGTGCCAGCAGCTTCGGACAGGGGCCCTACAATGAGCAGTTCTTC
NA,TRBJ2-3,TRBV13,NA,CASSSPYKRGSTDTQYF,TGTGCCAGCAGCTCACCTTACAAACGGGGGAGCACAGATACGCAGTATTTT
NA,TRBJ1-2,TRBV19,NA,CATARARGSYGYTF,TGTGCCACGGCCCGGGCAAGGGGGTCCTATGGCTACACCTTC
NA,TRBJ1-6,TRBV6-5,NA,CASSPPRRFHNSPLHF,TGTGCCAGCAGTCCCCCAAGGAGATTCCATAATTCACCCCTCCACTTT
TRBD2,TRBJ2-1,TRBV24-1,NA,CATSDGAGPAYNEQFF,TGTGCCACCAGTGATGGAGCGGGACCAGCCTACAATGAGCAGTTCTTC
NA,TRBJ2-7,TRBV6-6,NA,CASSPGMYEQYF,TGTGCCAGCAGTCCAGGGATGTACGAGCAGTACTTC
NA,TRBJ2-7,TRBV12-3/TRBV12-4,few,CASSPSGAYEQYF,TGTGCCAGCAGCCCTTCCGGTGCCTACGAGCAGTACTTC
NA,TRBJ1-1,TRBV4-1,NA,CASSQKEDTEAFF,TGCGCCAGCAGCCAAAAAGAGGACACTGAAGCTTTCTTT